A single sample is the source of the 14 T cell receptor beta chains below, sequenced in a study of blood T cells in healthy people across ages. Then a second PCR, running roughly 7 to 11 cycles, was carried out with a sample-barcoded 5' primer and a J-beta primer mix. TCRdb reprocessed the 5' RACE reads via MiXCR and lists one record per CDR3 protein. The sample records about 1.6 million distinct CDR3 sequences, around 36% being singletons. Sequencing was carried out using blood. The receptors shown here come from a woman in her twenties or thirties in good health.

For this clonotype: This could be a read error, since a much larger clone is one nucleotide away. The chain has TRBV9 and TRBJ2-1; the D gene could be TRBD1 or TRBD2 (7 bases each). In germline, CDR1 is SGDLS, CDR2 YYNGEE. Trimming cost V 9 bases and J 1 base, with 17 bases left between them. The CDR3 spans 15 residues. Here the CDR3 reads CANRAGGVSYNEQFF. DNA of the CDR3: TGTGCCAACAGGGCAGGGGGGGTTTCCTACAATGAGCAGTTCTTC.

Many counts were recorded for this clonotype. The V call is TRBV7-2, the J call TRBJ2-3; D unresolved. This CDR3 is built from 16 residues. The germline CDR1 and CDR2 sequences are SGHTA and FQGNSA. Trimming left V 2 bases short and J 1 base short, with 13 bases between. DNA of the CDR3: TGTGCCAGCAGCTTACGGCTAGGCAGCGGCACAGATACGCAGTATTTT. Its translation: CASSLRLGSGTDTQYF. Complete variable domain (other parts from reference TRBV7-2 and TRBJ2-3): GAGVSQSPSNKVTEKGKDVELRCDPISGHTALYWYRQSLGQGLEFLIYFQGNSAPDKSGLPSDRFSAERTGGSVSTLTIQRTQQEDSAVYLCASSLRLGSGTDTQYFGPGTRLTVL.

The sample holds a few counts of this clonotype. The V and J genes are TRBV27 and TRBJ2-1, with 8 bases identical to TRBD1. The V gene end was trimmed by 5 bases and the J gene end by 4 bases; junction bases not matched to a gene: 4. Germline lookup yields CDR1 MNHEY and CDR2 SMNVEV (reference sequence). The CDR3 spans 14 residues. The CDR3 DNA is TGTGCCAGCAGTGTACAGGGGGATTACAATGAGCAGTTCTTC. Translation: CASSVQGDYNEQFF.

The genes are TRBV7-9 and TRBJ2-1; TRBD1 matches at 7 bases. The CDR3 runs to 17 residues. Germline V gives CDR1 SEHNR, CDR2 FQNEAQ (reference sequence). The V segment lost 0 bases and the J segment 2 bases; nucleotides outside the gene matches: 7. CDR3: CASSLAPRQGAYNEQFF. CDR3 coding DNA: TGTGCCAGCAGCTTAGCGCCCCGACAGGGTGCCTACAATGAGCAGTTCTTC.

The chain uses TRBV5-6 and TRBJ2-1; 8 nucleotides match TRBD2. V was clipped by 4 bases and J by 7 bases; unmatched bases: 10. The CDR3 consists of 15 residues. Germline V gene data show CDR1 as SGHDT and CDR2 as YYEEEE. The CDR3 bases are TGTGCCAGCAGCCCAGCCTGGACTAGCTCAAATGAGCAGTTCTTC. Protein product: CASSPAWTSSNEQFF.

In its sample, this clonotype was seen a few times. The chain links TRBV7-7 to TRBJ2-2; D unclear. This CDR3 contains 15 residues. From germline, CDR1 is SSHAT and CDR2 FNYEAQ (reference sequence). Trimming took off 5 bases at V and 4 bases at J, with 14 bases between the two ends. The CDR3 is CASSPTQDSTGELFF. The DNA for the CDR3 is TGTGCCAGCAGCCCCACACAAGACTCCACCGGGGAGCTGTTTTTT.

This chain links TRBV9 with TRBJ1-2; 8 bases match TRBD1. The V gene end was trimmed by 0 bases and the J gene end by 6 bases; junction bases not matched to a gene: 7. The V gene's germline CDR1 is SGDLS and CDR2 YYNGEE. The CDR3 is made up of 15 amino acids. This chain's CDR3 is CASSVVTAGGDGYTF. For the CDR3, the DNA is TGTGCCAGCAGCGTAGTAACCGCAGGGGGCGATGGCTACACCTTC.

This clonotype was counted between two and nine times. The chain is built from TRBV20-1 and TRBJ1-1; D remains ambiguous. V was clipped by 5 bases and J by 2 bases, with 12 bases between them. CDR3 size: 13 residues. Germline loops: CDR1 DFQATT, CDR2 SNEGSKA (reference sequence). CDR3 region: CSAPRTGNTEAFF. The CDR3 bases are TGCAGTGCTCCCAGAACGGGTAACACTGAAGCTTTCTTT.

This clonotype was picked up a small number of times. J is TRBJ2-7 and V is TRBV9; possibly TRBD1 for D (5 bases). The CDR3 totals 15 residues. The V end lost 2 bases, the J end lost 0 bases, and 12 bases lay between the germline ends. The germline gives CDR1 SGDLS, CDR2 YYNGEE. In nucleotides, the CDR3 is TGTGCCAGCAGCGTTGGTTGGGGCCCCTCCTACGAGCAGTACTTC. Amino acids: CASSVGWGPSYEQYF. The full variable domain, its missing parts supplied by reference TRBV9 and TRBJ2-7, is DSGVTQTPKHLITATGQRVTLRCSPRSGDLSVYWYQQSLDQGLQFLIQYYNGEERAKGNILERFSAQQFPDLHSELNLSSLELGDSALYFCASSVGWGPSYEQYFGPGTRLTVT.

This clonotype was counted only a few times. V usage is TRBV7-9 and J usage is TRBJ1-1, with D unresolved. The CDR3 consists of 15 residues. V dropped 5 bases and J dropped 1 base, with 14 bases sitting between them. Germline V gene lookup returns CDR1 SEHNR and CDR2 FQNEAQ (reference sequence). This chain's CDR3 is CASSPSQDGNTEAFF. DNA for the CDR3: TGTGCCAGCAGCCCCTCCCAGGACGGGAACACTGAAGCTTTCTTT. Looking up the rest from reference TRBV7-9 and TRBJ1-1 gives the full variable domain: DTGVSQNPRHKITKRGQNVTFRCDPISEHNRLYWYRQTLGQGPEFLTYFQNEAQLEKSRLLSDRFSAERPKGSFSTLEIQRTEQGDSAMYLCASSPSQDGNTEAFFGQGTRLTVV.

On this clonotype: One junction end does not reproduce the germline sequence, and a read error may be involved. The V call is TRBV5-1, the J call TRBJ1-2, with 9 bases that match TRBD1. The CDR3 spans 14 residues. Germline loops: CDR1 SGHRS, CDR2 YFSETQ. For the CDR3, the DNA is TGCGCCAGCAGCTTGGAGTACAGGGGGCGCGGCTACATCTTC. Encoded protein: CASSLEYRGRGYIF.

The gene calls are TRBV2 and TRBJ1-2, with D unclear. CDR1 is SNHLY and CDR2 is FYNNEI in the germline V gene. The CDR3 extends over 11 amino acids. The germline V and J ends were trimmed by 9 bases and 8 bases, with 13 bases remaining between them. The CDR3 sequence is CASSIGRGYTF. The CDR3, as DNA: TGTGCCAGTTCGATAGGACGGGGCTACACCTTC.

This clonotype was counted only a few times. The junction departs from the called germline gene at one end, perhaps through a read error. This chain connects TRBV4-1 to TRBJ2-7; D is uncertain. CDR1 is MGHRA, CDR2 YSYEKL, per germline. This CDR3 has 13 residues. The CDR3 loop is CAGSQDIRNEQYF. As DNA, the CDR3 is TGCGCCGGCAGCCAAGATATTAGGAACGAGCAGTACTTC.

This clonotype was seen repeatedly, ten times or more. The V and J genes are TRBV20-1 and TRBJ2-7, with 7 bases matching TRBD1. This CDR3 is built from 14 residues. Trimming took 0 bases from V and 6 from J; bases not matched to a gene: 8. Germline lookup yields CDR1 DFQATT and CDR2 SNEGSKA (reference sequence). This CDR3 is CSARDRDRAGEQYF. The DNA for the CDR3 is TGCAGTGCTAGAGATAGAGACAGGGCTGGCGAGCAGTACTTC.